This paragraph reports one T cell receptor beta chain. The antigen this receptor binds is unknown. No much larger clone exists at a distance of one base, and base qualities are not known. Taken from the germline V gene (reference sequence), the CDR1 and CDR2 loops are LNHNV and YYDKDF. V is pruned by 4 bases and J by 5 bases, leaving 3 bases of the junction without a gene match. Measured from the cysteine to the phenylalanine, the CDR3 is 13 residues long. Only the CDR3 portion is preserved as DNA: 39 bases, with reading frame beginning at the first base. The run used an Illumina HiSeq 1500. TCRdb reran the public reads through fastp at Q25 and MiXCR, keeping productive beta chains. Entries are consolidated by CDR3 protein sequence, retaining the most common genes and DNA. This sample gives roughly 920,000 distinct CDR3 sequences in total; approximately 31% of them show up just once. 13% of the sample rests with the top ten.

This record comes from a study of T cell repertoires in cytomegalovirus infection (dated by TCRdb to about 2019). Background on the whole study: Alongside well-studied HLA-B-restricted epitopes, the peptide stimulations were aimed at recently identified HLA-C-restricted CMV epitopes, whose presentation resists viral immunomodulation. Donor HLA type was relevant to the analysis, because carriage of CMV infection together with the matching HLA type was indicated by public TCR beta signatures. Beyond this particular receptor, the publication reports: Cumulative frequency of public TCR beta family members discriminated carriers of CMV infection plus the relevant HLA type in this cohort and an independent 352-donor cohort. The ex vivo response was dominated by HLA-C-restricted CMV-specific TCR beta clonotypes, which also provided the single most frequent clonotype in two of eight donors.

The treatment or condition label here, explained by the study, means: in vitro stimulation with specific CMV peptide epitopes to enrich CMV-specific T cells. The TCR originated in a human donor in good health (CMV status not recorded). Some clones in this sample may be carry-over from other donors' samples. Sequencing used cultured CD8+ T cells from PBMCs, obtained from culture after CMV antigen stimulation. The chain is made from TRBV15 and TRBJ1-1; 8 nucleotides in the junction match TRBD1. The CDR3 loop reads CATSNYRGTEAFF. The DNA is TGTGCCACCAGCAACTACAGGGGGACTGAAGCTTTCTTT.